A selection of T cell receptor beta chains follows, all from one sample in a study of blood T cell repertoires in COVID-19. Using immunoSEQ multiplex PCR, the repertoire was profiled, and TCRdb retains in-frame clones only, with some absent. The sample has hundreds of thousands of clones, 85% to 90% seen once. Specimen: PBMCs or T cells enriched from blood (not recorded which). The receptors stem from a man younger than 40 who had recovered from COVID-19. Each CDR3 is given with its conserved first and last residue. Each record gives: D gene, J gene, clone size, V gene, CDR3 protein, CDR3 DNA. The D gene is left open where the match is weak. Size values are once, few and many counts, or a class for expanded clones, and some rows have none.

>NA|TRBJ2-1|NA|TRBV9
CASKPGLDTTEQFF
TGTGCCAGCAAGCCTGGACTGGATACGACTGAGCAGTTCTTC
>TRBD2|TRBJ2-2|NA|TRBV4-2
CASRREGYSDTGELFF
TGTGCCAGCAGACGGGAGGGTTACTCGGACACCGGGGAGCTGTTTTTT
>TRBD1|TRBJ2-1|NA|TRBV10-3
CAIKTGQDNEQFF
TGTGCCATCAAGACGGGACAGGACAATGAGCAGTTCTTC
>NA|TRBJ2-5|NA|TRBV6-5
CASRDDWAGETQYF
TGTGCCAGCAGGGACGACTGGGCGGGAGAGACCCAGTACTTC
>TRBD1|TRBJ1-4|NA|TRBV28
CASSLGTGGNEKLFF
TGTGCCAGCAGTTTAGGGACAGGGGGCAATGAAAAACTGTTTTTT
>NA|TRBJ2-3|NA|TRBV24-1
CATSDFSRSADTQYF
TGTGCCACCAGTGATTTTAGTAGGAGCGCAGATACGCAGTATTTT
>NA|TRBJ1-4|NA|TRBV30
CAWSSYLLREGLFF
TGTGCCTGGAGTAGTTACCTCCTCCGAGAGGGACTGTTTTTT
>NA|TRBJ1-4|NA|TRBV5-1
CASMEGLSGEKLFF
TGCGCCAGCATGGAGGGCCTTTCGGGGGAAAAACTGTTTTTT
>NA|TRBJ2-1|NA|TRBV18
CASSLESYNEQFF
TGTGCCAGCTCACTAGAGAGTTACAATGAGCAGTTCTTC
>NA|TRBJ2-1|NA|TRBV30
CAWTTDRNSYNEQFF
TGTGCCTGGACCACCGACAGGAATTCCTACAATGAGCAGTTCTTC
>TRBD2|TRBJ2-1|NA|TRBV9
CASSAAIGRENNEQFF
TGTGCCAGCAGCGCAGCAATTGGGCGGGAGAATAATGAGCAGTTCTTC
>TRBD2|TRBJ2-1|NA|TRBV24-1
CATSRLAGGLNEQFF
TGTGCCACCAGTAGGCTAGCGGGAGGGCTCAATGAGCAGTTCTTC
>TRBD1|TRBJ1-3|NA|TRBV19
CASRKTRTGGGGNTIYF
TGTGCCAGTAGGAAAACCAGGACAGGGGGCGGTGGAAACACCATATATTTT
>NA|TRBJ2-3|NA|TRBV10-3
CAIKPGDTIKQYF
TGTGCCATTAAACCAGGGGACACAATCAAGCAGTATTTT
>TRBD2|TRBJ2-1|few|TRBV7-9
CASSLSGSSYNEQFF
TGTGCCAGCAGCTTGAGCGGGAGCTCCTACAATGAGCAGTTCTTC
>TRBD2|TRBJ2-7|NA|TRBV11-2
CASSLDNGGEQYF
TGTGCCAGCAGCTTAGATAACGGGGGGGAGCAGTACTTC
>TRBD2|TRBJ2-3|NA|TRBV2
CASIRTSGSGRTDTQYF
TGTGCCAGCATTAGGACTAGCGGGAGTGGGAGGACAGATACGCAGTATTTT
>NA|TRBJ2-4|once|TRBV7-9
CASSHAGLQGTKNIQYF
TGTGCCAGCAGCCATGCCGGGCTCCAGGGGACGAAAAACATTCAGTACTTC
>NA|TRBJ2-7|NA|TRBV2
CASSFGQPYEQYF
TGTGCCAGCAGCTTTGGGCAGCCTTACGAGCAGTACTTC
>NA|TRBJ2-7|NA|TRBV4-1
CASSQVPESYEQYF
TGCGCCAGCAGCCAAGTTCCGGAGTCCTACGAGCAGTACTTC
>TRBD1|TRBJ2-1|NA|TRBV28
CASRAGGGEQFF
TGTGCCAGCAGGGCAGGGGGCGGAGAGCAGTTCTTC
>NA|TRBJ1-2|NA|TRBV24-1
CATSDSMGPENGYTF
TGTGCCACCAGTGATTCCATGGGCCCTGAGAATGGCTACACCTTC
>NA|TRBJ2-1|NA|TRBV10-3
CAISGGFYNEQFF
TGTGCCATCAGTGGCGGGTTTTACAATGAGCAGTTCTTC
>NA|TRBJ1-4|NA|TRBV4-1
CASSQDPRAEKLFF
TGCGCCAGCAGCCAAGATCCCAGGGCTGAAAAACTGTTTTTT
>TRBD1|TRBJ1-1|NA|TRBV30
CAWSENRGWGMNTEAFF
TGTGCCTGGAGTGAGAACAGGGGTTGGGGGATGAACACTGAAGCTTTCTTT
>NA|TRBJ2-6|once|TRBV5-1
CASSLGQLSGANVLTF
TGCGCCAGCAGCTTGGGACAGCTCTCTGGGGCCAACGTCCTGACTTTC
>NA|TRBJ2-3|NA|TRBV6-5
CASSYARRDTQYF
TGTGCCAGCAGTTACGCCAGAAGAGATACGCAGTATTTT
>NA|TRBJ1-4|NA|TRBV28
CASTSGLGEKLFF
TGTGCCAGCACCTCGGGGTTGGGTGAAAAACTGTTTTTT
>NA|TRBJ2-2|NA|TRBV28
CASTLFGELFF
TGTGCCAGCACGTTGTTCGGGGAGCTGTTTTTT
>NA|TRBJ1-2|NA|TRBV5-1
CASSPGITYGYTF
TGCGCCAGCAGCCCCGGGATAACCTATGGCTACACCTTC
>TRBD2|TRBJ2-7|NA|TRBV7-2
CASSLFVSGIYEQYF
TGTGCCAGCAGCTTATTTGTTAGCGGGATTTACGAGCAGTACTTC
>NA|TRBJ2-7|NA|TRBV4-1
CASSPFGLASGEQYF
TGCGCCAGCAGCCCCTTCGGCTTAGCTTCGGGGGAGCAGTACTTC
>NA|TRBJ1-1|NA|TRBV28
CASRSQGNTEAFF
TGTGCCAGCAGGTCACAGGGCAACACTGAAGCTTTCTTT
>NA|TRBJ1-5|NA|TRBV19
CASSQGPVQPQHF
TGTGCCAGTTCACAGGGTCCTGTTCAGCCCCAGCATTTT
>NA|TRBJ1-2|NA|TRBV28
CASSLGLANYGYTF
TGTGCCAGCAGTTTGGGCTTAGCTAACTATGGCTACACCTTC
>TRBD1|TRBJ2-7|NA|TRBV7-2
CASSLVGTGTEQYF
TGTGCCAGCAGCTTAGTCGGGACAGGGACCGAGCAGTACTTC
>TRBD2|TRBJ2-7|NA|TRBV18
CASSPSWDSGTDEQYF
TGTGCCAGCTCACCTTCCTGGGATAGCGGGACCGACGAGCAGTACTTC
>NA|TRBJ1-5|NA|TRBV11-2
CASSLERGQPQHF
TGTGCCAGCAGCTTAGAAAGGGGACAGCCCCAGCATTTT
>NA|TRBJ1-4|NA|TRBV15
CATSTGGLGLREKLFF
TGTGCCACCAGCACGGGAGGACTTGGTTTGAGGGAAAAACTGTTTTTT